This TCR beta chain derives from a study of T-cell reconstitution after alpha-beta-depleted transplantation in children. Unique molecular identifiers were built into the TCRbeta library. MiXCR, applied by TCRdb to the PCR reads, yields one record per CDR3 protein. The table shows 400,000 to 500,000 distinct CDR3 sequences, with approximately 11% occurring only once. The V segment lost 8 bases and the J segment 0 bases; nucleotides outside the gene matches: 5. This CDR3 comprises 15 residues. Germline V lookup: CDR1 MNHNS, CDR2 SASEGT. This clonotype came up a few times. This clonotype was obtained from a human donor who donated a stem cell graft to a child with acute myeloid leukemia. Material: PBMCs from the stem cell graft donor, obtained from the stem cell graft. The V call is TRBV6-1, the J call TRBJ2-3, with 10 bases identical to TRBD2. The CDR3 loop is CASGSGRVSTDTQYF. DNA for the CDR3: TGTGCCAGCGGAAGCGGGAGGGTTAGCACAGATACGCAGTATTTT.